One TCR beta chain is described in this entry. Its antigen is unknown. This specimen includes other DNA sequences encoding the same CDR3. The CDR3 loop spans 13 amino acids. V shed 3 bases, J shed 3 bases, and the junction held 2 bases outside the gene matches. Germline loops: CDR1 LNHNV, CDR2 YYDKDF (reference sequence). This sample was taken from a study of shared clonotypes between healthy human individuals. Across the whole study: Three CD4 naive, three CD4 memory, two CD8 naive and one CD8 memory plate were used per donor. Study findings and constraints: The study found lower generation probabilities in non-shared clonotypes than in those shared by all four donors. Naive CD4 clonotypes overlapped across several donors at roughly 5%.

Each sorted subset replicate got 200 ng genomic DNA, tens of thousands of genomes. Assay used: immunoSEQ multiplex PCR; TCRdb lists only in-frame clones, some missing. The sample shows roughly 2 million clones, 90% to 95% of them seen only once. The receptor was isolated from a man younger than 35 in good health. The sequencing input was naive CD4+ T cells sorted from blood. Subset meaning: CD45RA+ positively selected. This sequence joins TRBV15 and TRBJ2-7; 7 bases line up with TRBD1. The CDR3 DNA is TGTGCCACCAGCAGGGACAGGAGCTACGAGCAGTACTTC. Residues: CATSRDRSYEQYF.